One T cell receptor (beta chain) is described in this entry. Its antigen is undetermined. The source of the sample is a study of response to subunit inactivated influenza vaccine. Each CDR3 protein gets one entry after TCRdb re-called the RT-PCR reads with MiXCR. The profile shows fewer than 200,000 distinct CDR3 sequences, about 9% of them singletons. The CDR3 contains 14 residues. Trimming took 9 bases from V and 5 from J; bases not matched to a gene: 7. Germline assignment: CDR1 KGHDR and CDR2 SFDVKD. The study, taken as a whole, reports: A suggestion made by the authors is that each seasonal influenza vaccination recruits few new T cells.

The starting material was non-naive T cells sorted from PBMCs, obtained on the day of vaccination. This TCR came from a man aged 50 to 59 who received an inactivated influenza vaccine. This chain links TRBV24-1 with TRBJ2-3; TRBD1 aligns across 10 bases. The CDR3 DNA sequence: TGTGCCACCGAGAGTGGGACAGGGGTAGATACGCAGTATTTT. Amino acid sequence: CATESGTGVDTQYF.